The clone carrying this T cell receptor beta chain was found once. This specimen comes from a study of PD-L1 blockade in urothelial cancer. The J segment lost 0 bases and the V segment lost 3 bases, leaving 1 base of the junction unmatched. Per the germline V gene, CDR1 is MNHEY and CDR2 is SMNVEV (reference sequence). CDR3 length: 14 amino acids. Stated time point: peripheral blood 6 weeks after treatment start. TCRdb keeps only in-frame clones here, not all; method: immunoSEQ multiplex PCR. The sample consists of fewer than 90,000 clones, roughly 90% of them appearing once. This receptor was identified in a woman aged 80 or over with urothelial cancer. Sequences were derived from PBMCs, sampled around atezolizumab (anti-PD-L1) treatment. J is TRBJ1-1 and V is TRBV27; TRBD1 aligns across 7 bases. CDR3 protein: CASSLTGMNTEAFF. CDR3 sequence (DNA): TGTGCCAGCAGTTTGACAGGGATGAACACTGAAGCTTTCTTT.